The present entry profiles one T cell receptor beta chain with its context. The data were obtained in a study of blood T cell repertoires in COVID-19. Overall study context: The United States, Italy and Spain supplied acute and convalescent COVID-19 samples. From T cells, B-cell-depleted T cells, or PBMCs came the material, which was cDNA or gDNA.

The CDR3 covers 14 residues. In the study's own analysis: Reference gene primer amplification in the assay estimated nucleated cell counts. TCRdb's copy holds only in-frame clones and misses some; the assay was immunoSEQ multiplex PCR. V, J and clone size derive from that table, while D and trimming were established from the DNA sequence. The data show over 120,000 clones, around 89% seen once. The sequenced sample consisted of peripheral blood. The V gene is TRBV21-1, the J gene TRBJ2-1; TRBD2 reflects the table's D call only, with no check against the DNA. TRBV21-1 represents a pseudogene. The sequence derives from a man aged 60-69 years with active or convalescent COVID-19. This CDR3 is CASPGFPLYNEQFF. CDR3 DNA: TGTGCCAGCCCGGGGTTTCCCCTATACAATGAGCAGTTCTTC.